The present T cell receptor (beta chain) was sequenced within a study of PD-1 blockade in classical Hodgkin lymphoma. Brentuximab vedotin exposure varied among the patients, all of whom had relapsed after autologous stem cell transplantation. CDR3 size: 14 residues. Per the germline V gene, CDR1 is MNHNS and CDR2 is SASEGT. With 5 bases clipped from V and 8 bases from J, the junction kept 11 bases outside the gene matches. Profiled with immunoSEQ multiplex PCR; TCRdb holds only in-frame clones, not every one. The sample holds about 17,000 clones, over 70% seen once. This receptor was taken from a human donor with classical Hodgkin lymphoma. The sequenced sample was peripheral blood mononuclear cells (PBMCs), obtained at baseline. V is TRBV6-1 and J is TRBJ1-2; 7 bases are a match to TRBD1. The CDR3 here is CASSSDRVVGGYTF. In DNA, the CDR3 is TGTGCCAGCAGTTCCGACAGGGTGGTTGGGGGCTACACCTTC.